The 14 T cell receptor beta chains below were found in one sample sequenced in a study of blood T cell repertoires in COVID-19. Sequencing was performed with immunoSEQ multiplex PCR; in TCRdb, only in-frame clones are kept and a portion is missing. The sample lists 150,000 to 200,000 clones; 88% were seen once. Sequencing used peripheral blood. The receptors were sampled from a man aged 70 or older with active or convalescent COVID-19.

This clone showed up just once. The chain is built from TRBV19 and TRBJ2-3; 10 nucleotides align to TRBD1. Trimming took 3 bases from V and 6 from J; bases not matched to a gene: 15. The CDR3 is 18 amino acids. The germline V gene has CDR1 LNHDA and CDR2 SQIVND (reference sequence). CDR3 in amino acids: CASSIDRGTGTGDDTQYF. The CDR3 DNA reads TGTGCCAGTAGTATTGATAGGGGTACCGGGACAGGGGATGATACGCAGTATTTT. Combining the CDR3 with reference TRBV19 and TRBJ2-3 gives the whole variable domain DGGITQSPKYLFRKEGQNVTLSCEQNLNHDAMYWYRQDPGQGLRLIYYSQIVNDFQKGDIAEGYSVSREKKESFPLTVTSAQKNPTAFYLCASSIDRGTGTGDDTQYFGPGTRLTVL.

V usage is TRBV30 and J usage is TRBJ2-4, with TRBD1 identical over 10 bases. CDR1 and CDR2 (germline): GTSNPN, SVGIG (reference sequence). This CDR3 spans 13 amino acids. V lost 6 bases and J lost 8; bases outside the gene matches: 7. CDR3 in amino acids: CACRGTGAHIQYF. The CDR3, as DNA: TGTGCCTGTCGGGGGACAGGGGCCCACATTCAGTACTTC.

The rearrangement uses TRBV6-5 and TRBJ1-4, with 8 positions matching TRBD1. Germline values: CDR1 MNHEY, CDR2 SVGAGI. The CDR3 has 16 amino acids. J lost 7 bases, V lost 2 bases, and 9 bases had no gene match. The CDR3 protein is CASSYRRTGQIEKLFF. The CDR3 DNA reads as TGTGCCAGCAGTTACCGACGGACAGGGCAAATTGAAAAACTGTTTTTT.

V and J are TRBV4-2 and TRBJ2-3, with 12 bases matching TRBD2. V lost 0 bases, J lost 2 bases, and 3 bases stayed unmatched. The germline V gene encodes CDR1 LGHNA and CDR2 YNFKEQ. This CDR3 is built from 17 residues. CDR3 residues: CASSQEGTSGPTDTQYF. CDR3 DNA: TGTGCCAGCAGCCAAGAAGGGACTAGCGGGCCCACAGATACGCAGTATTTT.

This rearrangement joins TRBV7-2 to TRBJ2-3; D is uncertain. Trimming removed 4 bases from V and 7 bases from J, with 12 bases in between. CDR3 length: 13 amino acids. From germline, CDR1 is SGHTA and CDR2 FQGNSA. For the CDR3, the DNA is TGTGCCAGCAGCTCGGAGTTTTTGTATACGCAGTATTTT. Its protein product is CASSSEFLYTQYF.

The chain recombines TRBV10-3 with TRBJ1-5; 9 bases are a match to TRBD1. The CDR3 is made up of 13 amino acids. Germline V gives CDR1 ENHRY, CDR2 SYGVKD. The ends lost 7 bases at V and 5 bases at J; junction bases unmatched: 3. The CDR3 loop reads CAIKGQGDQPQHF. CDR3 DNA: TGTGCCATCAAGGGACAGGGCGATCAGCCCCAGCATTTT.

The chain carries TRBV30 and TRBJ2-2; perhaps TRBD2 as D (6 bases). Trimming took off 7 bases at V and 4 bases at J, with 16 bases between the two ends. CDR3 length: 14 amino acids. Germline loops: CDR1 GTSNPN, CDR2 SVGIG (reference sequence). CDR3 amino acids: CAYSGGLSTGELFF. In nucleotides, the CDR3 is TGTGCCTACTCAGGAGGGTTGAGCACCGGGGAGCTGTTTTTT.

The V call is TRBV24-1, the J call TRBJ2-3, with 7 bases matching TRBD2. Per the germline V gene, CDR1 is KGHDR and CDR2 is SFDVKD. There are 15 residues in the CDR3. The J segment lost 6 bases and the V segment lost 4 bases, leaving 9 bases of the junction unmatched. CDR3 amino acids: CATSDRLAAFDTQYF. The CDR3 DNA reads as TGTGCCACCAGTGACAGACTAGCCGCGTTCGATACGCAGTATTTT.

CDR3 sequence (DNA): TGCGCCAGCAGCTCACGGGGGGGACTAACCGGTACGGTGGACGAGCAGTACTTC. Amino acid sequence: CASSSRGGLTGTVDEQYF. V usage is TRBV5-1 and J usage is TRBJ2-7; 8 nucleotides match TRBD2. Germline lookup yields CDR1 SGHRS and CDR2 YFSETQ. With V trimmed by 3 bases and J by 5 bases, 19 bases remained unmatched. This CDR3 spans 18 amino acids. Filled out from reference TRBV5-1 and TRBJ2-7, the complete variable domain reads KAGVTQTPRYLIKTRGQQVTLSCSPISGHRSVSWYQQTPGQGLQFLFEYFSETQRNKGNFPGRFSGRQFSNSRSEMNVSTLELGDSALYLCASSSRGGLTGTVDEQYFGPGTRLTVT.

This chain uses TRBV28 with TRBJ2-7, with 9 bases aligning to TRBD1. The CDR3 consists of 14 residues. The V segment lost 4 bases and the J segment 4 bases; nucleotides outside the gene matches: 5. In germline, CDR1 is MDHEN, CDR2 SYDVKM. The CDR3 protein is CASSSTGQGYEQYF. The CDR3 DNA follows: TGTGCCAGCAGTTCAACGGGACAGGGTTACGAGCAGTACTTC.

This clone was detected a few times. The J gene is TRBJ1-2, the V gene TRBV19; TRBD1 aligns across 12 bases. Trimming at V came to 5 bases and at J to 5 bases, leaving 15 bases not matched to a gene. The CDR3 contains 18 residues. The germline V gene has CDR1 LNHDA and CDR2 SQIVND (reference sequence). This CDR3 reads CASSSERAGQGARYGYTF. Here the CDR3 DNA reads TGTGCCAGTAGTTCTGAGAGAGCGGGACAGGGGGCGCGGTATGGCTACACCTTC.

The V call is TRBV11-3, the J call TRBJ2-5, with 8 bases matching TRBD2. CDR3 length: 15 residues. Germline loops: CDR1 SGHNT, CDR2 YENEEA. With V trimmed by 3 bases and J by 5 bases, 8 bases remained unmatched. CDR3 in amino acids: CASSLRSGGGETQYF. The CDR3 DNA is TGTGCCAGCAGCTTGAGAAGCGGGGGAGGTGAGACCCAGTACTTC.

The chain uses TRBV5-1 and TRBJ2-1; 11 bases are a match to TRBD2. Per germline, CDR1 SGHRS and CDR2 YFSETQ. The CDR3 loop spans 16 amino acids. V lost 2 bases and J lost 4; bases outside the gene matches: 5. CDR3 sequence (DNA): TGCGCCAGCAGCTTACTAGCGGGGGCCCTGTACAATGAGCAGTTCTTC. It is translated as CASSLLAGALYNEQFF. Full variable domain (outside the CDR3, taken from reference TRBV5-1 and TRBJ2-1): KAGVTQTPRYLIKTRGQQVTLSCSPISGHRSVSWYQQTPGQGLQFLFEYFSETQRNKGNFPGRFSGRQFSNSRSEMNVSTLELGDSALYLCASSLLAGALYNEQFFGPGTRLTVL.

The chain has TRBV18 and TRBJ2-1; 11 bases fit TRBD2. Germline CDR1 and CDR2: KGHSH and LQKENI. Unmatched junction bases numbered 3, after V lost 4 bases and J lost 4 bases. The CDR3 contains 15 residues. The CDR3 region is CASSRGLAGYNEQFF. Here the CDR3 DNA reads TGTGCCAGCTCACGCGGACTAGCGGGTTACAATGAGCAGTTCTTC.